Shown below are 19 T cell receptor beta chains from a single sample sequenced in a study of blood T cell repertoires in COVID-19. This table comes from immunoSEQ multiplex PCR, and its TCRdb copy is limited to in-frame clones, with some not included. The table has about 120,000 clones, around four fifths seen once. Source material: peripheral blood. The receptor set was obtained from a man older than 75 with active or convalescent COVID-19.

The chain recombines TRBV7-6 with TRBJ1-3; no reliable D call. The germline V and J ends were trimmed by 6 bases and 0 bases, with 15 bases remaining between them. CDR1 SGHVS and CDR2 FNYEAQ come from the germline V gene. The CDR3 is 16 amino acids. In DNA, the CDR3 is TGTGCCAGCAGTCCCCTGCCCGCCGGCTCTGGAAACACCATATATTTT. Amino acids: CASSPLPAGSGNTIYF.

This clone showed up just a few times. The V and J genes are TRBV7-2 and TRBJ1-5, with TRBD1 matching over 8 bases. The V gene's germline CDR1 is SGHTA and CDR2 FQGNSA. V shed 5 bases and J 4 bases; nucleotides not matched to a gene: 4. CDR3 length: 14 residues. The CDR3 coding sequence is TGTGCCAGCAGCCTAAGACAGGGGAATCAGCCCCAGCATTTT. It codes for CASSLRQGNQPQHF. The full variable domain, its missing parts supplied by reference TRBV7-2 and TRBJ1-5, is GAGVSQSPSNKVTEKGKDVELRCDPISGHTALYWYRQSLGQGLEFLIYFQGNSAPDKSGLPSDRFSAERTGGSVSTLTIQRTQQEDSAVYLCASSLRQGNQPQHFGDGTRLSIL.

The V call is TRBV4-3, the J call TRBJ1-5; the match to TRBD1 covers 7 bases. CDR1 and CDR2 (germline): LGHNA, YSLEER. The CDR3 is made up of 13 amino acids. V lost 3 bases to trimming and J lost 7 bases; unmatched junction nucleotides: 3. The CDR3 spells CASSHGGGQPQHF. The CDR3 nucleotides read TGCGCCAGCAGCCACGGAGGGGGCCAGCCCCAGCATTTT.

The genes are TRBV5-5 and TRBJ2-6; maybe TRBD2 (6 bases). CDR1 and CDR2 (germline): SGHKS, YYEKEE (reference sequence). Trimming pared 4 bases from V and 2 bases from J, leaving 16 bases between. The length of the CDR3 is 17 residues. The CDR3 DNA reads TGTGCCAGCAGCCCCCGGTGGGGGGTAACTGGGGCCAACGTCCTGACTTTC. It is translated as CASSPRWGVTGANVLTF.

This clone showed up just once. The chain carries TRBV7-8 and TRBJ2-7; 9 bases are a match to TRBD1. CDR1 and CDR2 from the germline V gene are SGHVS and FQNEAQ. This CDR3 spans 14 amino acids. With 7 bases clipped from V and 5 bases from J, the junction kept 9 bases outside the gene matches. CDR3: CASTYPGTGNEQYF. The CDR3, as DNA: TGTGCCAGCACCTACCCCGGGACAGGGAACGAGCAGTACTTC.

The rearrangement joins TRBV3-1 (or the pseudogene TRBV3-2) to TRBJ1-6, with unresolved D. V lost 2 bases and J lost 10, with 18 bases in between. This CDR3 contains 16 residues. Germline CDR1 reads LGHDT; CDR2 reads YNNKEL (reference sequence). Here the CDR3 reads CASSQRAGSYGSPLHF. CDR3 coding DNA: TGTGCCAGCAGCCAACGGGCGGGAAGCTATGGGTCACCCCTCCACTTT.

The chain joins TRBV5-1 to TRBJ2-1; weak D call: TRBD2 (6 bases). V lost 2 bases to trimming and J lost 0 bases, with 12 bases between them. Per the germline V gene, CDR1 is SGHRS and CDR2 is YFSETQ. The CDR3 loop spans 16 amino acids. The CDR3 coding sequence is TGCGCCAGCAGCTTTCTCGGGGGATTCTCCTACAATGAGCAGTTCTTC. As protein: CASSFLGGFSYNEQFF. Complete variable domain (other parts from reference TRBV5-1 and TRBJ2-1): KAGVTQTPRYLIKTRGQQVTLSCSPISGHRSVSWYQQTPGQGLQFLFEYFSETQRNKGNFPGRFSGRQFSNSRSEMNVSTLELGDSALYLCASSFLGGFSYNEQFFGPGTRLTVL.

This chain links TRBV7-8 with TRBJ2-3; D may be TRBD2 (5 bases). The ends were cut back, 4 bases at V and 4 bases at J, with 12 bases in the middle. Per germline, CDR1 SGHVS and CDR2 FQNEAQ. The CDR3 sequence is 14 residues long. CDR3 amino acids: CASSSTRGSDTQYF. Here the CDR3 DNA reads TGTGCCAGCAGCTCTACTCGCGGGTCAGATACGCAGTATTTT.

V usage is TRBV5-1 and J usage is TRBJ2-2; 8 bases are a match to TRBD1. Germline trimming cut 2 bases from V and 5 bases from J; bases unmatched to any gene: 8. Germline V gene sequence: CDR1 SGHRS, CDR2 YFSETQ. This CDR3 has 16 residues. CDR3 sequence (DNA): TGCGCCAGCAGCTTCGGACAGGGAGGAGGTACCGGGGAGCTGTTTTTT. Translated, it gives CASSFGQGGGTGELFF.

For the CDR3, the DNA is TGTGCCATGCGTCCGGGACAGGGGGATGGCTACACCTTC. It codes for CAMRPGQGDGYTF. The chain combines TRBV10-3 with TRBJ1-2, with 11 bases that match TRBD1. CDR3 length: 13 amino acids. The V gene end was trimmed by 9 bases and the J gene end by 6 bases; junction bases not matched to a gene: 6. CDR1 ENHRY and CDR2 SYGVKD come from the germline V gene.

This clone occurred a few times. The chain employs TRBV3-1 (or the pseudogene TRBV3-2) and TRBJ2-3; TRBD1 matches 9 bases. The CDR3 runs to 14 residues. The junction had 3 bases not matched to a gene; V was cut back by 4 bases and J by 4 bases. Germline CDR1 and CDR2: LGHDT and YNNKEL (reference sequence). CDR3 bases: TGTGCCAGCAGCCCGACAGGGGGATCAGATACGCAGTATTTT. This translates into CASSPTGGSDTQYF.

The chain employs TRBV11-2 and TRBJ1-2; TRBD1 agrees at 8 bases. Germline V gene lookup returns CDR1 SGHAT and CDR2 FQNNGV. The CDR3 covers 13 residues. Losses at the gene ends were 5 bases for V and 9 bases for J; bases not matched to a gene: 8. The CDR3 loop is CASSAGTGSSYTF. The CDR3 DNA is TGTGCCAGCAGCGCTGGGACAGGATCGAGCTACACCTTC. Supplemented by reference TRBV11-2 and TRBJ1-2, the full variable domain reads EAGVAQSPRYKIIEKRQSVAFWCNPISGHATLYWYQQILGQGPKLLIQFQNNGVVDDSQLPKDRFSAERLKGVDSTLKIQPAKLEDSAVYLCASSAGTGSSYTFGSGTRLTVV.

This chain uses TRBV19 with TRBJ2-2, with D unresolved. CDR3 length: 14 amino acids. Germline lookup yields CDR1 LNHDA and CDR2 SQIVND (reference sequence). Trimming stripped 6 bases from V and 1 base from J, with 9 bases between. CDR3 in amino acids: CASSPTVNTGELFF. The CDR3, as DNA: TGTGCCAGTAGCCCGACTGTGAACACCGGGGAGCTGTTTTTT. Together with reference TRBV19 and TRBJ2-2, the CDR3 gives the full variable domain: DGGITQSPKYLFRKEGQNVTLSCEQNLNHDAMYWYRQDPGQGLRLIYYSQIVNDFQKGDIAEGYSVSREKKESFPLTVTSAQKNPTAFYLCASSPTVNTGELFFGEGSRLTVL.

The chain combines TRBV9 with TRBJ1-6; no definite D call. Germline V gives CDR1 SGDLS, CDR2 YYNGEE. V lost 0 bases and J lost 5, with 9 bases in between. The length of the CDR3 is 15 residues. CDR3 loop: CASSVGPDHNSPLHF. The CDR3 coding sequence is TGTGCCAGCAGCGTAGGGCCAGATCATAATTCACCCCTCCACTTT.

The chain has TRBV11-3 and TRBJ2-7; possibly TRBD1 for D (6 bases). The CDR3 contains 14 residues. From germline, CDR1 is SGHNT and CDR2 YENEEA. Trimming took off 2 bases at V and 2 bases at J, with 10 bases between the two ends. CDR3 nucleotides: TGTGCCAGCAGCTTATCAGGGGCAGCCTACGAGCAGTACTTC. Its protein is CASSLSGAAYEQYF.

The genes are TRBV11-2 and TRBJ1-6; 7 nucleotides align to TRBD1. This CDR3 has 14 amino acids. The ends lost 2 bases at V and 10 bases at J; junction bases unmatched: 5. Germline CDR1 is SGHAT and CDR2 is FQNNGV. Here the CDR3 reads CASSLPGQSSPLHF. The CDR3 region has the DNA TGTGCCAGCAGCTTACCGGGACAGAGCTCACCCCTCCACTTT.

The CDR3 spells CATSSDWQGYEQYF. In nucleotides, the CDR3 is TGTGCCACCAGCAGTGACTGGCAGGGCTACGAGCAGTACTTC. The V call is TRBV15, the J call TRBJ2-7, with D perhaps TRBD1 (5 bases). With 3 bases removed from V and 3 bases from J, the gap between germline ends came to 12 bases. The CDR3 sequence is 14 residues long. Germline CDR1 is LNHNV and CDR2 is YYDKDF (reference sequence). Variable domain in full (rest from reference TRBV15 and TRBJ2-7): DAMVIQNPRYQVTQFGKPVTLSCSQTLNHNVMYWYQQKSSQAPKLLFHYYDKDFNNEADTPDNFQSRRPNTSFCFLDIRSPGLGDTAMYLCATSSDWQGYEQYFGPGTRLTVT.

The J gene is TRBJ2-5, the V gene TRBV7-2; D remains ambiguous. CDR1 and CDR2 (germline): SGHTA, FQGNSA. V was pared by 5 bases and J by 5 bases, with 12 bases between. The CDR3 sequence is 13 residues long. CDR3: CASSRRSAETQYF. CDR3 nucleotides: TGTGCCAGCAGCCGTAGATCCGCCGAGACCCAGTACTTC.

This chain connects TRBV6-5 to TRBJ2-6; TRBD1 might be the D (6 bases). The CDR3 has 14 amino acids. Trimming pared 2 bases from V and 6 bases from J, leaving 8 bases between. The germline V gene has CDR1 MNHEY and CDR2 SVGAGI. The CDR3 protein is CASSYGGLANVLTF. In DNA, the CDR3 is TGTGCCAGCAGTTACGGGGGCCTGGCCAACGTCCTGACTTTC.